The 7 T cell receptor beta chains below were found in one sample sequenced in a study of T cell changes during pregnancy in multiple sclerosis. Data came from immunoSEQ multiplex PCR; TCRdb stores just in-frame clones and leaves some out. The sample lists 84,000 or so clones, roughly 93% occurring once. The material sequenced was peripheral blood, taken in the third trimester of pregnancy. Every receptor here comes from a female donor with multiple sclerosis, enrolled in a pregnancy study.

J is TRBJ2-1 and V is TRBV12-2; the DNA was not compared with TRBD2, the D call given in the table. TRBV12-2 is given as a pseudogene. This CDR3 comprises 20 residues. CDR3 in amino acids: CASRLQGWTSGSGSYNEQFF. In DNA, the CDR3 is TGTGCAAGTCGCTTACAGGGGTGGACTAGCGGGAGCGGCTCCTACAATGAGCAGTTCTTC.

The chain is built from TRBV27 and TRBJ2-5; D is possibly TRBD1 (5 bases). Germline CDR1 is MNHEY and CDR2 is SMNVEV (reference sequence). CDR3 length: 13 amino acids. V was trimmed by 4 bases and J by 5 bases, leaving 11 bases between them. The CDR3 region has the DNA TGTGCCAGCAGTTACCAGGGTGTCGAGACCCAGTACTTC. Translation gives CASSYQGVETQYF.

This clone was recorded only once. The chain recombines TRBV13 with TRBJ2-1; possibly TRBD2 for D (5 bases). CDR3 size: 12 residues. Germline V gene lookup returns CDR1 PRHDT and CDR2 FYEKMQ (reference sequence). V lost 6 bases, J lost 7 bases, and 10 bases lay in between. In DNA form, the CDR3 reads TGTGCCAGCAGAATCCGGAGGAATGAGCAGTTCTTC. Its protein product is CASRIRRNEQFF. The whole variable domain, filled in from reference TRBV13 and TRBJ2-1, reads AAGVIQSPRHLIKEKRETATLKCYPIPRHDTVYWYQQGPGQDPQFLISFYEKMQSDKGSIPDRFSAQQFSDYHSELNMSSLELGDSALYFCASRIRRNEQFFGPGTRLTVL.

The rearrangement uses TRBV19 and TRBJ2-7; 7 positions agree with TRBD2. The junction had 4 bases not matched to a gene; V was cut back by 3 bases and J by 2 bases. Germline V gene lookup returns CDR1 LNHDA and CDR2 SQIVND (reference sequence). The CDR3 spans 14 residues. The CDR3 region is CASSMGGPPYEQYF. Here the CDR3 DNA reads TGTGCCAGTAGTATGGGAGGGCCCCCCTACGAGCAGTACTTC. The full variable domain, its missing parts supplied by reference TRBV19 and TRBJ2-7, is DGGITQSPKYLFRKEGQNVTLSCEQNLNHDAMYWYRQDPGQGLRLIYYSQIVNDFQKGDIAEGYSVSREKKESFPLTVTSAQKNPTAFYLCASSMGGPPYEQYFGPGTRLTVT.

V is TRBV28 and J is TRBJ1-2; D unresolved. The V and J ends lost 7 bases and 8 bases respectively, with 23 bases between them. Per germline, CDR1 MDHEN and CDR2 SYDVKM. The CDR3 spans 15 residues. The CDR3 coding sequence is TGTGCCAGCACCAATGCTCCTGGGATCGCGGGGGGCTACACCTTC. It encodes CASTNAPGIAGGYTF.

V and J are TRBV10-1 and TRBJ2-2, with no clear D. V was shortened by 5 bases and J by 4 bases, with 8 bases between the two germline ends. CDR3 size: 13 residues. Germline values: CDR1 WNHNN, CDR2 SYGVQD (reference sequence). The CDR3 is CASSQALTGELFF. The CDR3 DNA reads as TGCGCCAGCAGTCAGGCCCTCACCGGGGAGCTGTTTTTT.

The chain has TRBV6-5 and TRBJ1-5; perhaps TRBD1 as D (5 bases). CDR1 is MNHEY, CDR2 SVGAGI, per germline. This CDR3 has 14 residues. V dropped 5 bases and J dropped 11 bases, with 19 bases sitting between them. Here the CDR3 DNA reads TGTGCCAGCAGTGCCCACAGGCGAGTCTCGGCCCAGCATTTT. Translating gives CASSAHRRVSAQHF.